Presented here are 21 T cell receptor beta chains from one specimen sequenced in a study of blood T cells in healthy people across ages. Alongside a J-beta primer mix, a sample-barcoded 5' primer served in a second PCR lasting about 7 to 12 cycles. TCRdb redid the calling of the 5' RACE reads with MiXCR, one entry per CDR3 protein. This repertoire shows approximately 360,000 distinct CDR3 sequences, roughly half found once; its top ten account for under 60%. Sequencing input: blood. Every receptor here comes from a man in his fifties or sixties in good health.

V gene TRBV3-1 combines with J gene TRBJ2-7, with D unresolved. The CDR3 contains 12 residues. The V end lost 1 base, the J end lost 7 bases, and 8 bases lay between the germline ends. The germline V gene encodes CDR1 LGHDT and CDR2 YNNKEL (reference sequence). As DNA, the CDR3 is TGTGCCAGCAGCCAAGCGATGTCAGAGCAGTACTTC. The encoded protein is CASSQAMSEQYF.

This clonotype was counted between two and nine times. The chain recombines TRBV11-2 with TRBJ2-3, with 9 bases identical to TRBD2. This CDR3 is built from 17 residues. After removal of 2 bases from V and 2 bases from J, the junction contained 8 bases not matched to a gene. Germline CDR1 SGHAT, CDR2 FQNNGV. CDR3 protein: CASSLSASGVITDTQYF. The CDR3 DNA follows: TGTGCCAGCAGCTTATCGGCTAGCGGGGTGATCACAGATACGCAGTATTTT.

This clonotype was recorded a few times. V gene TRBV20-1 combines with J gene TRBJ2-7, with a tentative D call TRBD2 (5 bases). V was cut by 0 bases and J by 2 bases, with 14 bases left in between. The CDR3 runs to 15 residues. Germline-derived CDR1 and CDR2 are DFQATT and SNEGSKA (reference sequence). The CDR3 loop reads CSARDRRRNTYEQYF. For the CDR3, the DNA is TGCAGTGCTAGAGATAGGAGGCGGAACACCTACGAGCAGTACTTC.

The chain recombines TRBV28 with TRBJ1-2, with 9 bases lining up with TRBD1. After removal of 3 bases from V and 5 bases from J, the junction contained 13 bases not matched to a gene. This CDR3 comprises 17 residues. Germline values: CDR1 MDHEN, CDR2 SYDVKM. The CDR3 nucleotides read TGTGCCAGCAGTTTCTGGGGCACCTCCGGGACAGGGTATGGCTACACCTTC. It is translated as CASSFWGTSGTGYGYTF.

The gene calls are TRBV20-1 and TRBJ2-7, with a tentative D call TRBD1 (5 bases). The CDR3 length is 13 residues. Per germline, CDR1 DFQATT and CDR2 SNEGSKA (reference sequence). V was shortened by 6 bases and J by 5 bases, with 17 bases between the two germline ends. CDR3 nucleotide sequence: TGCAGTGCACCCAGGGTCCAGCTGGACGAGCAGTACTTC. Translating gives CSAPRVQLDEQYF.

The genes are TRBV24-1 and TRBJ2-5, with 13 bases that match TRBD2. CDR1 is KGHDR, CDR2 SFDVKD, per germline. J gave up 11 bases and V 3 bases, and 11 bases lay outside the gene matches. The CDR3 spans 16 residues. CDR3 residues: CATSDPGLAGWNEQYF. In nucleotides, the CDR3 is TGTGCCACCAGTGATCCGGGACTAGCGGGATGGAATGAGCAGTACTTC.

This rearrangement joins TRBV6-1 to TRBJ2-5, with D perhaps TRBD1 or TRBD2 (5 bases each). The CDR3 contains 16 residues. Trimming removed 4 bases at V and 1 base at J, with 16 bases between. Germline CDR1 MNHNS, CDR2 SASEGT. The CDR3 nucleotides read TGTGCCAGCAGTGCGTTTAGCGTGAGGGGCCAAGAGACCCAGTACTTC. This encodes CASSAFSVRGQETQYF.

The chain couples TRBV18 to TRBJ2-7; either TRBD1 or TRBD2 may supply D (5 bases each). From germline, CDR1 is KGHSH and CDR2 LQKENI. The CDR3 spans 14 residues. The ends were cut back, 6 bases at V and 4 bases at J, with 16 bases in the middle. CDR3 in amino acids: CASSHRDRPYEQYF. The CDR3 DNA follows: TGTGCCAGCTCCCACCGGGACCGACCTTACGAGCAGTACTTC.

This clonotype was counted only a few times. This rearrangement joins TRBV20-1 to TRBJ1-2, with D uncertain. Germline V gene sequence: CDR1 DFQATT, CDR2 SNEGSKA (reference sequence). The CDR3 extends over 19 amino acids. V shed 0 bases and J shed 2 bases, with 25 bases lying between them. CDR3 bases: TGCAGTGCTAGAGATAGGGAAGGGTTGGACCTACGCTCCAACTATGGCTACACCTTC. Amino acids: CSARDREGLDLRSNYGYTF.

The chain carries TRBV28 and TRBJ2-5, with TRBD1 as a possible D gene (5 bases). V shed 10 bases and J shed 2 bases, with 17 bases lying between them. The CDR3 is 14 residues long. Germline V gene data show CDR1 as MDHEN and CDR2 as SYDVKM. The CDR3 bases are TGTGCCACCCCGTGGGTGCGGACACAAGAGACCCAGTACTTC. It translates to CATPWVRTQETQYF. The complete variable domain, with remaining parts taken from reference TRBV28 and TRBJ2-5, reads DVKVTQSSRYLVKRTGEKVFLECVQDMDHENMFWYRQDPGLGLRLIYFSYDVKMKEKGDIPEGYSVSREKKERFSLILESASTNQTSMYLCATPWVRTQETQYFGPGTRLLVL.

This chain joins TRBV12-3 or TRBV12-4 and TRBJ2-7, with a tentative D call TRBD1 (6 bases). V was pared by 3 bases and J by 3 bases, with 24 bases between. CDR3 size: 18 residues. CDR3 nucleotide sequence: TGTGCCAGCAGTTTCATGACCTTTCCAGTGACGGACAGCTACGAGCAGTACTTC. As protein: CASSFMTFPVTDSYEQYF.

The genes are TRBV10-3 and TRBJ2-5; TRBD2 matches at 7 bases. The germline CDR1 and CDR2 sequences are ENHRY and SYGVKD. The CDR3 covers 15 residues. V lost 4 bases and J lost 1; bases outside the gene matches: 6. CDR3 in amino acids: CAISGPASGQETQYF. CDR3 nucleotides: TGTGCCATCAGTGGGCCGGCTAGCGGCCAAGAGACCCAGTACTTC.

The J gene is TRBJ2-7, the V gene TRBV30; D not resolved. This CDR3 has 12 residues. Trimming shortened V by 2 bases and J by 3 bases, and 8 bases separated the two germline ends. CDR1 and CDR2 (germline): GTSNPN, SVGIG (reference sequence). CDR3 DNA: TGTGCCTGGAGTAAGTCCTACTACGAGCAGTACTTC. Translating it yields CAWSKSYYEQYF.

This rearrangement joins TRBV5-4 to TRBJ2-3, with TRBD2 matching over 11 bases. V lost 3 bases to trimming and J lost 0 bases; unmatched junction nucleotides: 9. The CDR3 contains 18 residues. CDR1 SGHNT and CDR2 YYREEE come from the germline V gene (reference sequence). CDR3 sequence (DNA): TGTGCCAGCAGCTCTTTAGCGGGGGGGACTACTAGCACAGATACGCAGTATTTT. This translates into CASSSLAGGTTSTDTQYF.

This sequence joins TRBV21-1 and TRBJ1-1. TRBV21-1 corresponds to a pseudogene. There are 18 residues in the CDR3. In nucleotides, the CDR3 is TGTGCCAGCAGCAAAGTCCGTCCGGGGGGCCGCATGAACACTGAAGCTTTCTTT. Translating it yields CASSKVRPGGRMNTEAFF.

This clonotype was counted a few times. This chain joins TRBV4-3 and TRBJ2-1; the D gene is possibly TRBD2 (5 bases). This CDR3 region has 15 residues. Germline CDR1 reads LGHNA; CDR2 reads YSLEER. V was shortened by 4 bases and J by 9 bases, with 19 bases between the two germline ends. CDR3 protein: CASSPRKWGDSEQFF. The CDR3 DNA reads as TGCGCCAGCAGCCCCCGGAAATGGGGAGATTCTGAGCAGTTCTTC.

The chain uses TRBV12-3 or TRBV12-4 and TRBJ2-4; D remains unclear. The CDR3 loop spans 11 amino acids. Trimming took off 5 bases at V and 9 bases at J, with 8 bases between the two ends. The CDR3 spells CASSDQSIQYF. The CDR3 DNA reads as TGTGCCAGCAGTGATCAAAGCATTCAGTACTTC.

DNA for the CDR3: TGCAGTGCTTTTCCGGGACAGGGCTACGAGCAGTACTTC. It translates to CSAFPGQGYEQYF. V usage is TRBV20-1 and J usage is TRBJ2-7; 9 nucleotides align to TRBD1. V trimming: 5 bases; J trimming: 3 bases; junction bases outside the gene matches: 5. This CDR3 is built from 13 residues. Germline V gene sequence: CDR1 DFQATT, CDR2 SNEGSKA (reference sequence).

About this clonotype itself: The junction differs from germline at one of its ends, possibly a read error. This chain connects TRBV7-8 to TRBJ2-3; D ambiguous. CDR1 and CDR2 (germline): SGHVS, FQNEAQ. The length of the CDR3 is 16 residues. CDR3 DNA: TGTGCCAGCAGCTGGCGGTCCAGAAGTGCGGCAGATGCGCAGTATTTT. This codes for CASSWRSRSAADAQYF.

Regarding this clonotype: A single base separates this from a much larger clone, so it may be a read error. The rearrangement joins TRBV7-3 to TRBJ2-1; D is unclear. CDR3 length: 12 residues. V was shortened by 5 bases and J by 10 bases, with 12 bases between the two germline ends. Germline V gene sequence: CDR1 SGHTA, CDR2 FQGTGA. CDR3 bases: TGTGCCAGCAGCGGAAGGACCAGCGAGCAGTTCTTC. Translating it yields CASSGRTSEQFF.

The V call is TRBV29-1, the J call TRBJ2-6; no clear D gene. The CDR3 covers 16 residues. V was shortened by 7 bases and J by 0 bases, with 16 bases between the two germline ends. Germline V gene sequence: CDR1 SQVTM, CDR2 ANQGSEA. CDR3: CSAEVDINSGANVLTF. CDR3 coding DNA: TGCAGCGCCGAAGTAGACATTAACTCTGGGGCCAACGTCCTGACTTTC. Full variable domain (outside the CDR3, taken from reference TRBV29-1 and TRBJ2-6): SAVISQKPSRDICQRGTSLTIQCQVDSQVTMMFWYRQQPGQSLTLIATANQGSEATYESGFVIDKFPISRPNLTFSTLTVSNMSPEDSSIYLCSAEVDINSGANVLTFGAGSRLTVL.